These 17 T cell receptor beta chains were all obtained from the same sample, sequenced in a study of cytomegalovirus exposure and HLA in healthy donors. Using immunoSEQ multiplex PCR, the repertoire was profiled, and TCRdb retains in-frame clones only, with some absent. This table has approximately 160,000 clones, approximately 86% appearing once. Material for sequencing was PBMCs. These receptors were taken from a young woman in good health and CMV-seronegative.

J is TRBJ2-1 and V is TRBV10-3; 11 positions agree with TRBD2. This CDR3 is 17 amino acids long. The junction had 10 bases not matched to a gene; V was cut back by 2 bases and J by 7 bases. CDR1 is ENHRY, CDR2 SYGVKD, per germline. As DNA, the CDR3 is TGTGCCATCAGTGAGGGGGCTAGCGGGAGGTTAGTGAATGAGCAGTTCTTC. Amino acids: CAISEGASGRLVNEQFF.

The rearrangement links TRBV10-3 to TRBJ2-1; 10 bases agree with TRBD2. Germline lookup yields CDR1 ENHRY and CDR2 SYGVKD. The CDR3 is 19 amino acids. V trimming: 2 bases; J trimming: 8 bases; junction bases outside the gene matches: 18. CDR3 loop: CAISERGLAGVRHWYEQFF. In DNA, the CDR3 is TGTGCCATCAGTGAGCGAGGGCTAGCGGGAGTTCGTCATTGGTATGAGCAGTTCTTC.

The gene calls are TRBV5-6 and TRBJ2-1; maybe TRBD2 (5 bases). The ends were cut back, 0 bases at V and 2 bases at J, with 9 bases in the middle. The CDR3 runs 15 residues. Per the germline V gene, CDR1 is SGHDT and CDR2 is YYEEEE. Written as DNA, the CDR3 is TGTGCCAGCAGCTTGGGAGCGGCCCCCTACAATGAGCAGTTCTTC. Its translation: CASSLGAAPYNEQFF.

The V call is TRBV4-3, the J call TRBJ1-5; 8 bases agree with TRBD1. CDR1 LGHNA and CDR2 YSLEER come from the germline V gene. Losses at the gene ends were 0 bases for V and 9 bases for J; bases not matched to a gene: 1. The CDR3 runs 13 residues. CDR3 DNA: TGCGCCAGCAGCCAAGACGGGACAGGGCCCCAGCATTTT. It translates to CASSQDGTGPQHF.

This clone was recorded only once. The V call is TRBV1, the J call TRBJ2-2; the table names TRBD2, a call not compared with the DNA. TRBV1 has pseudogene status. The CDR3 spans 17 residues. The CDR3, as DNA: TGCACCAGCAGCCAAGTCCTACCACCCCGGAACACCGGGGAGCTGTTTTTT. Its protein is CTSSQVLPPRNTGELFF.

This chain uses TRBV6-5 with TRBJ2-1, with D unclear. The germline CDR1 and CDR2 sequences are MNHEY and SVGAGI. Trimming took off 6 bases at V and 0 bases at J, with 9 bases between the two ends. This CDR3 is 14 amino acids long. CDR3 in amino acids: CASRPTSSYNEQFF. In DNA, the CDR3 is TGTGCCAGCAGGCCCACCAGCTCCTACAATGAGCAGTTCTTC.

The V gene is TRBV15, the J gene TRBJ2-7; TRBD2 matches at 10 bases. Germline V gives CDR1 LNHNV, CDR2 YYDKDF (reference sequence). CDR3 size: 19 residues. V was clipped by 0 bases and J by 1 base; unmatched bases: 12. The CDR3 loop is CATSRDEFELAGPSYEQYF. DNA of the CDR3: TGTGCCACCAGCAGAGATGAGTTTGAACTAGCGGGGCCGTCCTACGAGCAGTACTTC.

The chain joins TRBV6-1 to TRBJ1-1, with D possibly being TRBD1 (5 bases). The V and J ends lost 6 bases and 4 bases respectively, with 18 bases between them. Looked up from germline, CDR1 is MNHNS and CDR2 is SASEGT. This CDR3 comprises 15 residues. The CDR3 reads CASRGGKVVSTEAFF. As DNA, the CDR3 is TGTGCCAGCAGGGGGGGGAAGGTTGTGAGCACTGAAGCTTTCTTT.

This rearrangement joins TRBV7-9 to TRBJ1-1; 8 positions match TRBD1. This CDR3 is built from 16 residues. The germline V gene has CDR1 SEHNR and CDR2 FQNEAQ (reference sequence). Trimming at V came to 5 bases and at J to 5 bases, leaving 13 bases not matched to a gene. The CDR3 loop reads CASSPPGGVLGTEAFF. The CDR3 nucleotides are TGTGCCAGCAGCCCTCCAGGGGGCGTATTGGGGACTGAAGCTTTCTTT.

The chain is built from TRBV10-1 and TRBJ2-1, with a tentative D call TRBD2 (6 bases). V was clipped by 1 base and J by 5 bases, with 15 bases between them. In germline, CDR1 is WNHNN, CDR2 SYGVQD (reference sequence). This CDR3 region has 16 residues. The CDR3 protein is CASSEYGGRTHNEQFF. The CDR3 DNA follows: TGCGCCAGCAGTGAGTATGGGGGGAGGACGCACAATGAGCAGTTCTTC.

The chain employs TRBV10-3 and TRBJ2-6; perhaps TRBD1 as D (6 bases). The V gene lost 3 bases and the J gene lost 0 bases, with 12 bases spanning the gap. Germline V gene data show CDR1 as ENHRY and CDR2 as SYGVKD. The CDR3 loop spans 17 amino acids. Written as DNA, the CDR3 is TGTGCCATCAGTGACGGACAGTCAAACTCTGGGGCCAACGTCCTGACTTTC. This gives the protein CAISDGQSNSGANVLTF.

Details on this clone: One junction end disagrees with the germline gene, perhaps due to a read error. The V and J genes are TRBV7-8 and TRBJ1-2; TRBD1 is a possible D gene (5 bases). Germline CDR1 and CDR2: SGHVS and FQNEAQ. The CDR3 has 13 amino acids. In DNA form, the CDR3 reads TGTGCCAGCAGCTTAGGGCCGCGGGGGGAATTCCTCTTC. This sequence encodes CASSLGPRGEFLF.

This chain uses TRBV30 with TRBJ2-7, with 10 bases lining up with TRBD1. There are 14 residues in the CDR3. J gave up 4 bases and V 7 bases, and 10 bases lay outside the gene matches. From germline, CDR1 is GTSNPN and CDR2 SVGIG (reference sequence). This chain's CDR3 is CALGRGQGRYEQYF. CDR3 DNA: TGTGCCTTGGGAAGGGGACAGGGGAGGTACGAGCAGTACTTC. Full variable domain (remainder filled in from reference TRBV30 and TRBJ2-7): SQTIHQWPATLVQPVGSPLSLECTVEGTSNPNLYWYRQAAGRGLQLLFYSVGIGQISSEVPQNLSASRPQDRQFILSSKKLLLSDSGFYLCALGRGQGRYEQYFGPGTRLTVT.

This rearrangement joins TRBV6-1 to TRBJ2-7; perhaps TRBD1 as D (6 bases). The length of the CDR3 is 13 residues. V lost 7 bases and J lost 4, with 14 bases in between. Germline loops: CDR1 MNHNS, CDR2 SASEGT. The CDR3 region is CASTQGVGYEQYF. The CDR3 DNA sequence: TGTGCCAGCACACAGGGTGTAGGATACGAGCAGTACTTC.

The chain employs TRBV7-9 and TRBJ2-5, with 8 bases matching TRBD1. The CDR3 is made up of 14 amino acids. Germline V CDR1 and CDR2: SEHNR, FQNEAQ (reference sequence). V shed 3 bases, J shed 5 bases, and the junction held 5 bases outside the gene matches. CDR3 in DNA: TGTGCCAGCAGCTTTGGACAGGGAGGCGAGACCCAGTACTTC. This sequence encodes CASSFGQGGETQYF.

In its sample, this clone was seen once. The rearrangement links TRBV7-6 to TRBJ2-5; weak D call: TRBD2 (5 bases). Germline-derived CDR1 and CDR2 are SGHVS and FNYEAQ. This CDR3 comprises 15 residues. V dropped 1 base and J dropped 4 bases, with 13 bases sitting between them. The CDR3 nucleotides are TGTGCCAGCAGCTTAGGGCTAACCGAGGGAGAGACCCAGTACTTC. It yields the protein CASSLGLTEGETQYF. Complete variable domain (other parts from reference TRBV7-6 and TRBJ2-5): GAGVSQSPRYKVTKRGQDVALRCDPISGHVSLYWYRQALGQGPEFLTYFNYEAQQDKSGLPNDRFSAERPEGSISTLTIQRTEQRDSAMYRCASSLGLTEGETQYFGPGTRLLVL.

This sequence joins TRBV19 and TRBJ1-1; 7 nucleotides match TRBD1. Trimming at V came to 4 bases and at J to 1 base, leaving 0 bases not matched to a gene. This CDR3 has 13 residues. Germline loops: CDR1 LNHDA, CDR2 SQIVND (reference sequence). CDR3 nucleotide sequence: TGTGCCAGTAGTAGACAGGGGAACACTGAAGCTTTCTTT. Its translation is CASSRQGNTEAFF. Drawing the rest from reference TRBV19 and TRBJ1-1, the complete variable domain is DGGITQSPKYLFRKEGQNVTLSCEQNLNHDAMYWYRQDPGQGLRLIYYSQIVNDFQKGDIAEGYSVSREKKESFPLTVTSAQKNPTAFYLCASSRQGNTEAFFGQGTRLTVV.